These T cell receptor beta chains were read from a single sample in a study of neoadjuvant anti-PD-1 for oral cavity cancer. Sequencing was performed with immunoSEQ multiplex PCR; in TCRdb, only in-frame clones are kept and a portion is missing. The sample has some 9,800 clones, roughly 64% seen once. Sequencing was performed on PBMCs, taken after nivolumab (anti-PD-1) treatment. Receptors originate from a person aged 40 to 85 with oral cavity squamous cell carcinoma. CDR3s include the opening cysteine and the closing phenylalanine or tryptophan. The D gene is left open where the match is weak. Part of the rows lack a size; the others show once, few, many or a class for expanded clones.

TRBV9	NA	TRBJ2-6	NA	TGTGCCAGCAGCCACCGAGGGGGGATTCATACCAATTCTGGGGCCAACGTCCTGACTTTC	CASSHRGGIHTNSGANVLTF
TRBV14	once	TRBJ1-3	NA	TGTGCCAGCAGCCCTAACTCTGGAAACACCATATATTTT	CASSPNSGNTIYF
TRBV7-9	NA	TRBJ2-7	TRBD1	TGTGCCAGCAGCTACAGGACAGGGATCAACGAGCAGTACTTC	CASSYRTGINEQYF
TRBV12-5	few	TRBJ1-6	TRBD1	TGTGCTAGTGGTTTGCAGGGGGGGAATTCACCCCTCCACTTT	CASGLQGGNSPLHF
TRBV27	once	TRBJ1-5	NA	TGTGCCAGCAGAGGCACTAGCAATCAGCCCCAGCATTTT	CASRGTSNQPQHF
TRBV15	NA	TRBJ2-2	NA	TGTGCCACCAGCACCAGTTCTTTCCTGAACACCGGGGAGCTGTTTTTT	CATSTSSFLNTGELFF
TRBV5-6	NA	TRBJ2-7	TRBD1	TGTGCCAGCAGCCACGGACAGGGAGCCCACTACGAGCAGTACTTC	CASSHGQGAHYEQYF
TRBV10-1	NA	TRBJ1-3	NA	TGCGCCAGCAGTGAGTCGACTGGGAACGCAGGACAGAGGTTT	CASSESTGNAGQRF
TRBV6-6	few	TRBJ1-1	NA	TGTGCCAGCAGTTGGCAGGGCCGGAACACTGAAGCTTTCTTT	CASSWQGRNTEAFF
TRBV6-1	few	TRBJ2-3	TRBD2	TGTGCCAGCAGTGAAAGTCCGACTAGCCCAGATACGCAGTATTTT	CASSESPTSPDTQYF
TRBV2	NA	TRBJ1-2	NA	TGTGCCAGCAAATCCGCGCAGGCCGGGTATGGCTACACCTTC	CASKSAQAGYGYTF